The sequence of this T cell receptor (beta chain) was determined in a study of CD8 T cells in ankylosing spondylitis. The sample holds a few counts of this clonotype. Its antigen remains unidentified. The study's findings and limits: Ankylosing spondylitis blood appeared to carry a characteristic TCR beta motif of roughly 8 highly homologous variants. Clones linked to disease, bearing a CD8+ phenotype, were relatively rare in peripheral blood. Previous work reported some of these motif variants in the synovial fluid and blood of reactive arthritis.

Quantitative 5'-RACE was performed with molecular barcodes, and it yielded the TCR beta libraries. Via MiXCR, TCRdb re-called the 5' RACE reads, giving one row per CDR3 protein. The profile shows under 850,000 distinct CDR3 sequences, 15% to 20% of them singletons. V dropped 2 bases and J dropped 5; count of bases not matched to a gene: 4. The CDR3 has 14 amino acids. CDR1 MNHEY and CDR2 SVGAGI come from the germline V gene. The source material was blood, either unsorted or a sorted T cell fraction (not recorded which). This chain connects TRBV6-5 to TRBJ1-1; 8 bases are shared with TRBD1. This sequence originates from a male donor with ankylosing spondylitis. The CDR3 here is CASSYGRTGTEAFF. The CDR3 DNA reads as TGTGCCAGCAGTTACGGTAGGACAGGGACTGAAGCTTTCTTT.